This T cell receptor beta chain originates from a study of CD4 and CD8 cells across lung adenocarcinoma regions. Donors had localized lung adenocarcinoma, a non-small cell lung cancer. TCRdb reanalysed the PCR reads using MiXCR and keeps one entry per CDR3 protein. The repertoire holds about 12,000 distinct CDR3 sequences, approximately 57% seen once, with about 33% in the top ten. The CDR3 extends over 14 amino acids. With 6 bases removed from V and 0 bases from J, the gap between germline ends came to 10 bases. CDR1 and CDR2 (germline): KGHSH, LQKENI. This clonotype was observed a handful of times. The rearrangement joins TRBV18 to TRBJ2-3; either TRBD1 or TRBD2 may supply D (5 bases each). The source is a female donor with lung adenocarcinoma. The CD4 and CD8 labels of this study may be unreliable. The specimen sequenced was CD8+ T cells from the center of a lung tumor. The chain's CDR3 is CASSPGRSTDTQYF. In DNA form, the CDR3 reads TGTGCCAGCTCCCCGGGGCGTAGCACAGATACGCAGTATTTT.